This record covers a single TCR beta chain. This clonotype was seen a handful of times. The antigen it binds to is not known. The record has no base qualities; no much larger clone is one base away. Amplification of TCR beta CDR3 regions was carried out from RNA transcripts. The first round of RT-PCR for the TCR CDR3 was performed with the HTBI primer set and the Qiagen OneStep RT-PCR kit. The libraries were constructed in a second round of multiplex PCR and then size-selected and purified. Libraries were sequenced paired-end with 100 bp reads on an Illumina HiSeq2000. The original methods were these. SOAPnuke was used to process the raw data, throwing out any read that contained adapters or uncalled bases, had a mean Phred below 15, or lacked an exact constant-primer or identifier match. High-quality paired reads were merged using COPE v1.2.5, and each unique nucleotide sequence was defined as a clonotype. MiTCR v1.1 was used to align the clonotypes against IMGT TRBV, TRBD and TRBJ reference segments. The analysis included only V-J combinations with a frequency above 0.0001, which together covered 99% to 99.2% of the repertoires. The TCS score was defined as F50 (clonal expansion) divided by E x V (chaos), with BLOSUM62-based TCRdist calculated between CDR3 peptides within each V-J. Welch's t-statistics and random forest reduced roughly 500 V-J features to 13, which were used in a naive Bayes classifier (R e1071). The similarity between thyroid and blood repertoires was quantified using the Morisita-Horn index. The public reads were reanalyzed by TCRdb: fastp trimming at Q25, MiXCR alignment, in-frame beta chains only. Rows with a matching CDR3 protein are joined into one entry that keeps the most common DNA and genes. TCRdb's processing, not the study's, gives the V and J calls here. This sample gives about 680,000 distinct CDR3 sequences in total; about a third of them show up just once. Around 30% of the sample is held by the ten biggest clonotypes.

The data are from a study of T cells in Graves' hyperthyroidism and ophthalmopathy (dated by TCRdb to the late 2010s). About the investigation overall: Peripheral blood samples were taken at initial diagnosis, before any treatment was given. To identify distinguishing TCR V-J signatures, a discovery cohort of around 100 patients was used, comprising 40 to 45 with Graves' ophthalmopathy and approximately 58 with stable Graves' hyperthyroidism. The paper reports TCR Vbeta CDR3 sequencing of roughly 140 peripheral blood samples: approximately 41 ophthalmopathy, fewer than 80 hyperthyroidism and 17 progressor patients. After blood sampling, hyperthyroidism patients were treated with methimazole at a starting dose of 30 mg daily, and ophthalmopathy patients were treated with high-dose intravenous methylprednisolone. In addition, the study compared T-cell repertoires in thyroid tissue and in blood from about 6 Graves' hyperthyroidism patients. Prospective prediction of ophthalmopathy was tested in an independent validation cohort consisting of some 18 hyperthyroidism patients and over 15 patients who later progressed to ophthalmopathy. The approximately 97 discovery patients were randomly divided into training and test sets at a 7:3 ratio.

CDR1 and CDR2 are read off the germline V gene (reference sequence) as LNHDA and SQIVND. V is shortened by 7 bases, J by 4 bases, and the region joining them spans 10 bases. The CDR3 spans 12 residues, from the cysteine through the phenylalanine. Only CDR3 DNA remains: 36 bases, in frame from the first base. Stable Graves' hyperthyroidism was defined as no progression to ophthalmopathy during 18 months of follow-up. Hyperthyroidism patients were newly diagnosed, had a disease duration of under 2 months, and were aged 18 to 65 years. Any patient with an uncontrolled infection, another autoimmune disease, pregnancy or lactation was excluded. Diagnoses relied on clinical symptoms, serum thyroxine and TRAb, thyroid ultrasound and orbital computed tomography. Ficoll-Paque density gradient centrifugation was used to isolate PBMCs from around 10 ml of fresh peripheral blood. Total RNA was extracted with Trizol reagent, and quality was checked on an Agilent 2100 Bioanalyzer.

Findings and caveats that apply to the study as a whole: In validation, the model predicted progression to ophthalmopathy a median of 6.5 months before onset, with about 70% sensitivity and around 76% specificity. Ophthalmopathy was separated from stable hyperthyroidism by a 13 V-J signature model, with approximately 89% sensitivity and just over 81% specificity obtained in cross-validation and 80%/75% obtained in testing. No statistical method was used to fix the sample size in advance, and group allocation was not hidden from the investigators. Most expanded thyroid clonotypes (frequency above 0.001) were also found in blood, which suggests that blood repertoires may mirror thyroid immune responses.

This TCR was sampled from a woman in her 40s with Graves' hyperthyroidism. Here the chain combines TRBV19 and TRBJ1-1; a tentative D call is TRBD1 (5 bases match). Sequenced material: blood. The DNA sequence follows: TGTGCCAGTACGAGGGGCGCCACTGAAGCTTTCTTT. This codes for CASTRGATEAFF.